What follows are 7 T cell receptor beta chains derived from one specimen sequenced in a study of naive and memory T cell subsets. A UMI-containing oligonucleotide was joined by 3' ligation to the TCR cDNA template. Amplification of ligated cDNA took four PCR rounds with SP2 and nested alpha and beta constant primers. Each CDR3 protein is one row after TCRdb ran MiXCR on the 5' RACE reads. The data contain 55,000 to 70,000 distinct CDR3 sequences, 6.5% to 8.5% of them singletons. These receptors all stem from a female donor in good health.

This sequence joins TRBV3-2 and TRBJ1-1; the DNA was not compared with TRBD1, the D call given in the table. TRBV3-2 is a pseudogene. The CDR3 extends over 15 amino acids. The chain's CDR3 is CASTATGSRNTEAFF. CDR3 DNA: TGTGCCAGCACCGCGACAGGGTCTCGTAACACTGAAGCTTTCTTT.

This clonotype was picked up a small number of times. V and J are TRBV25-1 and TRBJ2-5; 11 nucleotides align to TRBD2. After removal of 3 bases from V and 5 bases from J, the junction contained 5 bases not matched to a gene. CDR1 and CDR2 from the germline V gene are MGHDK and SYGVNS. The CDR3 covers 15 residues. CDR3 DNA: TGTGCCAGCAGTGACCCCGCTAGCGGGGGGGAGACCCAGTACTTC. It specifies CASSDPASGGETQYF.

This clonotype was seen a few times. The chain is built from TRBV5-1 and TRBJ2-1; D possibly corresponds to TRBD2 (7 bases). The V end lost 2 bases, the J end lost 9 bases, and 18 bases lay between the germline ends. CDR1 is SGHRS, CDR2 YFSETQ, per germline. The CDR3 length is 15 residues. The CDR3 spells CASSFKGGGSPEQFF. CDR3 DNA: TGCGCCAGCAGCTTCAAAGGGGGGGGCTCGCCTGAGCAGTTCTTC.

This clonotype was detected a few times. CDR3 sequence: CSVPQGISYNEQFF. The CDR3 bases are TGCAGCGTTCCACAGGGAATATCCTACAATGAGCAGTTCTTC. The chain carries TRBV29-1 and TRBJ2-1; a weak D match, TRBD1 (6 bases). The V end lost 5 bases, the J end lost 1 base, and 12 bases lay between the germline ends. Germline CDR1 and CDR2: SQVTM and ANQGSEA. This CDR3 is 14 amino acids long.

The chain couples TRBV2 to TRBJ1-5; unclear D gene. This CDR3 spans 13 amino acids. V shed 6 bases and J shed 1 base, with 7 bases lying between them. Germline-derived CDR1 and CDR2 are SNHLY and FYNNEI. The CDR3 nucleotides read TGTGCCAGCAGATTGGACAGCAATCAGCCCCAGCATTTT. Translation: CASRLDSNQPQHF.

Here the CDR3 reads CASSTQLGLDTQYF. CDR3 nucleotides: TGTGCCAGCAGTACCCAGCTGGGGCTAGATACGCAGTATTTT. The chain is built from TRBV12-3 or TRBV12-4 and TRBJ2-3, with a weak D call TRBD1 (5 bases). Trimming took 5 bases from V and 5 from J, leaving 14 bases between them. The CDR3 extends over 14 amino acids.

This clonotype was observed a few times. The rearrangement uses TRBV10-3 and TRBJ2-7; D is tentatively TRBD1 or TRBD2 (5 bases each). Germline assignment: CDR1 ENHRY and CDR2 SYGVKD. The length of the CDR3 is 13 residues. CDR3 sequence reads: CANSRDRSHEQYF. The DNA of the CDR3 is TGTGCGAATAGCCGGGACCGGTCGCACGAGCAGTACTTC.